Below are 2 T cell receptor beta chains sequenced from a single sample in a study of blood T cells in healthy people across ages. A second PCR, run for about 6 to 11 cycles, used a sample-barcoded 5' primer plus a J-beta primer mix. Each CDR3 protein gets one entry after TCRdb re-called the 5' RACE reads with MiXCR. This repertoire shows about 1,000,000 distinct CDR3 sequences, around 45% found once; its top ten account for under 20%. Sequenced material: blood. The receptor source for this set is a woman in her sixties in good health.

This rearrangement joins TRBV6-2 or TRBV6-3 to TRBJ2-5, with unresolved D. The CDR3 consists of 13 residues. CDR1 MNHEY and CDR2 SVGEGT come from the germline V gene. V was cut by 6 bases and J by 3 bases, with 11 bases left in between. In nucleotides, the CDR3 is TGTGCCAGCAGGGGGTCAGCCGAAGAGACCCAGTACTTC. This encodes CASRGSAEETQYF.

The chain carries TRBV11-1 and TRBJ2-7; unclear D gene. The V end lost 3 bases, the J end lost 10 bases, and 19 bases lay between the germline ends. Germline values: CDR1 SGHAT, CDR2 FQDESV (reference sequence). The CDR3 consists of 14 residues. The CDR3 reads CASSFLGNQQSQYF. In DNA, the CDR3 is TGTGCCAGCAGCTTTCTGGGGAACCAACAAAGTCAGTACTTC.